The sequence of this T cell receptor beta chain was determined in a study of control samples from healthy donors and cancer patients. Looked up from germline, CDR1 is MNHEY and CDR2 is SVGAGI. Trimming pared 6 bases from V and 4 bases from J, leaving 8 bases between. The length of the CDR3 is 12 residues. Assay: immunoSEQ multiplex PCR; the TCRdb copy retains only in-frame clones and omits some. The top ten hold around 3.5% of the sample, which has about 110,000 clones, 88% seen once. The sequenced material came from PBMCs. The J gene is TRBJ2-3, the V gene TRBV6-5; possible D gene TRBD1, 6 bases. The receptor comes from a woman aged 60-75 years with lung cancer. Here the CDR3 DNA reads TGTGCCAGCAGCCAGGGGTCAGATACGCAGTATTTT. Translating it yields CASSQGSDTQYF.